These T cell receptor beta chains were read from a single sample in a study of HIV-infected children after antiretroviral therapy interruption. TCRdb recomputed calls from the 3' RACE reads with MiXCR, one row per CDR3 protein. The profile shows around 47,000 distinct CDR3 sequences, around 4.7% of them singletons. The sample consisted of CD45RA+ CD4+ T cells from PBMCs, pooled from several time points, taken from a donor given antiretroviral therapy, either interrupted or continuous. These receptor sequences come from a pool of human donors with HIV. The CDR3 runs from the conserved cysteine through the conserved F or W. D genes are given only for firm matches. Clone size is shown for a subset of rows, as once, few, many or a class of expanded clone.

size | D | J | V | DNA | CDR3
many | . | TRBJ2-3 | TRBV20-1 | TGCAGTGCTAGAGCGCCGATCGGGGATACGCAGTATTTT | CSARAPIGDTQYF
many | . | TRBJ1-1 | TRBV3-1 | TGTGCCAGCAGCCAAATGGGCACTGAAGCTTTCTTT | CASSQMGTEAFF
few | . | TRBJ1-5 | TRBV7-8 | TGTGCCAGCAGCTTAAACGGGAATCTGGGCAATCAGCCCCAGCATTTT | CASSLNGNLGNQPQHF
many | TRBD1 | TRBJ2-7 | TRBV20-1 | TGCAGTGCGGGACAGGGGTCAGAGGACGAGCAGTACTTC | CSAGQGSEDEQYF
many | . | TRBJ1-2 | TRBV29-1 | TGCAGCGCCCTGGTGCTACAGAAATATGGCTACACCTTC | CSALVLQKYGYTF
many | TRBD2 | TRBJ2-7 | TRBV29-1 | TGCAGCGTGTGTCCTAGCGGGGCCCACGAGCAGTACTTC | CSVCPSGAHEQYF
many | TRBD1 | TRBJ2-3 | TRBV12-3/TRBV12-4 | TGTGCCAGCAATTATGCGGACAGGCCTAGCACAGATACGCAGTATTTT | CASNYADRPSTDTQYF
. | . | TRBJ2-3 | TRBV3-1 | TGTGCCAGCAGCCACGGACCAACAGGGAAAACTCTAGATACGCAGTATTTT | CASSHGPTGKTLDTQYF
. | TRBD2 | TRBJ2-7 | TRBV6-2/TRBV6-3 | TGTGCCAGCAGACTCCCGGGGGGTGGTTCCAAGAGCTCCTACGAGCAGTACTTC | CASRLPGGGSKSSYEQYF
few | . | TRBJ1-2 | TRBV7-2 | TGTGCCAGCAGTTTCGACAGGCCTCCCTTTGGCTACACCTTC | CASSFDRPPFGYTF
many | . | TRBJ2-3 | TRBV20-1 | TGCAGTGCCACAACTTTCACAGATACGCAGTATTTT | CSATTFTDTQYF
few | . | TRBJ1-4 | TRBV2 | TGTGCCAGCACTCGGGAGGGAGATAATGAAAAACTGTTTTTT | CASTREGDNEKLFF
many | . | TRBJ2-4 | TRBV7-2 | TGTGCCAGCAGCTTTGATGGCCGAAACATTCAGTACTTC | CASSFDGRNIQYF
many | TRBD1 | TRBJ1-1 | TRBV18 | TGTGCCAGCTCACCGACAGGGGACACTGAAGCTTTCTTT | CASSPTGDTEAFF
. | . | TRBJ2-2 | TRBV7-2 | TGTGCCAGCAGCCCCAAGAACACCGGGGAGCTGTTTTTT | CASSPKNTGELFF
. | . | TRBJ1-1 | TRBV12-3/TRBV12-4 | TGTGCCAGCAGTCTAAGGGTTACTGAAGCTTTCTTT | CASSLRVTEAFF
many | . | TRBJ1-1 | TRBV29-1 | TGCAGCGTTGAAAGGACAGCGAACACTGAAGCTTTCTTT | CSVERTANTEAFF
few | . | TRBJ1-1 | TRBV12-5 | TGTGCTAGTGCCTGGGAGAACACTGAAGCTTTCTTT | CASAWENTEAFF
. | TRBD2 | TRBJ2-1 | TRBV2 | TGTGCCAGCATCCGACTAGCGGGGGGTGGAGAGCAGTTCTTC | CASIRLAGGGEQFF
few | . | TRBJ1-1 | TRBV18 | TGTGCCAGCTCACCCCAGGGTTCGCGGCTAGACACTGAAGCTTTCTTT | CASSPQGSRLDTEAFF